The 7 T cell receptor beta chains in this list originate from one sample, sequenced in a study of T cell responses to AZD1222 COVID-19 vaccine. Assay used: immunoSEQ multiplex PCR; TCRdb lists only in-frame clones, some missing. This table holds under 120,000 clones, 92% found once. Specimen: peripheral blood, collected on day 0 of AZD1222 vaccination. Every receptor here comes from an adult in good health.

The chain combines TRBV7-9 with TRBJ2-7; D is undetermined. Trimming removed 8 bases from V and 3 bases from J, with 8 bases in between. CDR1 is SEHNR and CDR2 is FQNEAQ in the germline V gene (reference sequence). The CDR3 has 11 residues. The CDR3 sequence is CASGAFYEQYF. CDR3 coding DNA: TGTGCCAGCGGCGCTTTCTACGAGCAGTACTTC.

The rearrangement uses TRBV2 and TRBJ1-5, with unresolved D. Germline-derived CDR1 and CDR2 are SNHLY and FYNNEI. Trimming took 4 bases from V and 1 from J, leaving 8 bases between them. The CDR3 consists of 14 residues. The DNA of the CDR3 is TGTGCCAGCAGTGGGGGTGGCAGCAATCAGCCCCAGCATTTT. The encoded protein is CASSGGGSNQPQHF.

This clone was recorded only once. J is TRBJ2-5 and V is TRBV7-9; 8 bases are shared with TRBD2. CDR1 is SEHNR and CDR2 is FQNEAQ in the germline V gene (reference sequence). The V and J ends lost 4 bases and 5 bases, in that order; junction bases with no gene match: 9. This CDR3 has 15 amino acids. CDR3 coding DNA: TGTGCCAGCAGCTCTGGAGGGACTAGTCATGAGACCCAGTACTTC. Translating gives CASSSGGTSHETQYF.

This chain uses TRBV7-8 with TRBJ2-5, with D tentatively TRBD2 (7 bases). Germline V gene lookup returns CDR1 SGHVS and CDR2 FQNEAQ. V shed 2 bases and J shed 5 bases, with 15 bases lying between them. The CDR3 is 15 amino acids. This CDR3 is CASSLMVGGRETQYF. CDR3 in DNA: TGTGCCAGCAGCTTAATGGTCGGGGGGCGGGAGACCCAGTACTTC.

The chain uses TRBV4-2 and TRBJ1-1; TRBD1 aligns across 9 bases. In germline, CDR1 is LGHNA, CDR2 YNFKEQ. This CDR3 is 17 amino acids long. Losses at the gene ends were 4 bases for V and 1 base for J; bases not matched to a gene: 10. CDR3 loop: CASSPTGGVLRNTEAFF. In DNA, the CDR3 is TGTGCCAGCAGCCCGACAGGGGGTGTCTTACGGAACACTGAAGCTTTCTTT.

This chain connects TRBV5-1 to TRBJ2-2; TRBD1 matches at 7 bases. CDR3 length equals 15 residues. Losses at the gene ends were 0 bases for V and 5 bases for J; bases not matched to a gene: 4. In germline, CDR1 is SGHRS, CDR2 YFSETQ. The CDR3 loop reads CASSLEGGRTGELFF. In DNA, the CDR3 is TGCGCCAGCAGCTTGGAAGGGGGCAGGACCGGGGAGCTGTTTTTT.

This clone was observed a single time. The chain links TRBV7-9 to TRBJ1-5; D unresolved. The CDR3 is 16 residues long. V shed 1 base and J shed 4 bases, with 14 bases lying between them. Germline V CDR1 and CDR2: SEHNR, FQNEAQ (reference sequence). The CDR3 DNA follows: TGTGCCAGCAGCTTAGGCTACGGAATTACAAATCAGCCCCAGCATTTT. It codes for CASSLGYGITNQPQHF.